One sample yielded the 14 T cell receptor beta chains listed below, sequenced in a study of human T cells and chemical hapten exposure. Documented time point: patch test 3, about 24 weeks after DPC sensitization. This sample's treatment: therapeutic diphenylcyclopropenone sensitization with weekly scalp DPC. TCRdb independently ran MiXCR on the RACE reads; one entry per CDR3 protein. Counted here are roughly 200,000 distinct CDR3 sequences, about 25% occurring once; the ten biggest clones make up 2% to 2.5%. The sample was whole blood, taken in connection with sensitization to the hapten diphenylcyclopropenone (DPC). The receptor source for this set is a woman aged 40 to 50 with alopecia areata. Some clones in this sample may be carry-over from other donors' samples.

This clonotype was seen more than once but under ten times. The chain joins TRBV6-2 or TRBV6-3 to TRBJ2-1; the match to TRBD2 covers 7 bases. Germline CDR1 is MNHEY and CDR2 is SVGEGT. This CDR3 contains 17 residues. Trimming at V came to 0 bases and at J to 3 bases, leaving 8 bases not matched to a gene. The CDR3 nucleotides read TGTGCCAGCAGTTACTCCGGGCTAGCGGCCTACTACAATGAGCAGTTCTTC. Translation gives CASSYSGLAAYYNEQFF.

This clonotype came up a few times. The DNA is omitted, as the CDR3 cannot be located on it reliably, and the CDR3 follows TCRdb's listing. The chain joins TRBV6-2 or TRBV6-3 to TRBJ2-1; the table's D call, TRBD2, was not checked against the DNA. Counting both end residues, the CDR3 totals 15 amino acids. CDR1 and CDR2 from the germline V gene are MNHEY and SVGEGT. The CDR3 here is CASSTSGLTYNEQFF.

This clonotype turned up a few times. The genes are TRBV12-3 or TRBV12-4 and TRBJ1-6, with no clear D. Trimming pared 4 bases from V and 7 bases from J, leaving 14 bases between. This CDR3 is 15 amino acids long. CDR3 nucleotide sequence: TGTGCCAGCAGTTCGGTTGATGGCTACAATTCACCCCTCCACTTT. Its translation: CASSSVDGYNSPLHF.

The DNA of the CDR3 is TGTGCCAGCACCTGGGGGGGACCCACAGATACGCAGTATTTT. It encodes CASTWGGPTDTQYF. The chain combines TRBV12-3 or TRBV12-4 with TRBJ2-3; 7 bases are shared with TRBD2. The CDR3 length is 14 residues. The trim removed 7 bases at V and 2 bases at J, leaving 6 bases unmatched.

This clonotype was observed a few times. The chain combines TRBV28 with TRBJ1-5; TRBD1 is a possible D gene (5 bases). CDR3 length: 14 amino acids. Looked up from germline, CDR1 is MDHEN and CDR2 is SYDVKM. The ends were cut back, 6 bases at V and 6 bases at J, with 15 bases in the middle. The CDR3 DNA reads TGTGCCAGCAGGTCCAGGAGGGACTCTCAGCCCCAGCATTTT. It encodes CASRSRRDSQPQHF. Full variable domain (remainder filled in from reference TRBV28 and TRBJ1-5): DVKVTQSSRYLVKRTGEKVFLECVQDMDHENMFWYRQDPGLGLRLIYFSYDVKMKEKGDIPEGYSVSREKKERFSLILESASTNQTSMYLCASRSRRDSQPQHFGDGTRLSIL.

J is TRBJ2-3 and V is TRBV9; no definite D call. Looked up from germline, CDR1 is SGDLS and CDR2 is YYNGEE. The V end was cut by 4 bases, the J end by 0 bases, with 12 bases between. This CDR3 contains 15 residues. The CDR3 bases are TGTGCCAGCAGCCCCAGGCCTACTAGCACAGATACGCAGTATTTT. Translation gives CASSPRPTSTDTQYF. The whole variable domain, remainder taken from reference TRBV9 and TRBJ2-3, is DSGVTQTPKHLITATGQRVTLRCSPRSGDLSVYWYQQSLDQGLQFLIQYYNGEERAKGNILERFSAQQFPDLHSELNLSSLELGDSALYFCASSPRPTSTDTQYFGPGTRLTVL.

The rearrangement links TRBV29-1 to TRBJ2-1, with a tentative D call TRBD1 (6 bases). Germline loops: CDR1 SQVTM, CDR2 ANQGSEA. Trimming took 3 bases from V and 4 from J, leaving 10 bases between them. The CDR3 length is 13 residues. CDR3 nucleotides: TGCAGCGTTGAGGGGGCACGTTACAATGAGCAGTTCTTC. It yields the protein CSVEGARYNEQFF.

The chain employs TRBV29-1 and TRBJ1-2; D is unresolved. The CDR3 covers 11 residues. The V gene lost 7 bases and the J gene lost 7 bases, with 13 bases spanning the gap. Germline lookup yields CDR1 SQVTM and CDR2 ANQGSEA. CDR3 residues: CSAWGTGGYTF. The CDR3 region has the DNA TGCAGCGCCTGGGGTACCGGTGGCTACACCTTC.

This chain uses TRBV6-1 with TRBJ2-1; 10 nucleotides line up with TRBD2. This CDR3 is 14 amino acids long. CDR1 MNHNS and CDR2 SASEGT come from the germline V gene. The J segment lost 4 bases and the V segment lost 10 bases, leaving 7 bases of the junction unmatched. The CDR3 here is CATWTSGAYNEQFF. In DNA form, the CDR3 reads TGTGCCACCTGGACTAGCGGTGCTTACAATGAGCAGTTCTTC.

This chain joins TRBV4-2 and TRBJ1-4, with 8 bases lining up with TRBD1. The CDR3 contains 15 residues. Germline CDR1 is LGHNA and CDR2 is YNFKEQ. V lost 2 bases and J lost 4; bases outside the gene matches: 3. In DNA, the CDR3 is TGTGCCAGCAGCCAAACAGGGGGGGATAATGAAAAACTGTTTTTT. This gives the protein CASSQTGGDNEKLFF.

The table lists this clonotype with a few counts. This rearrangement joins TRBV7-2 to TRBJ2-1; 12 bases fit TRBD2. The CDR3 runs 17 residues. Looked up from germline, CDR1 is SGHTA and CDR2 is FQGNSA. With 4 bases clipped from V and 6 bases from J, the junction kept 10 bases outside the gene matches. CDR3 protein: CASSSSGRASLGNEQFF. CDR3 nucleotides: TGTGCCAGCAGCTCTAGCGGGAGGGCCTCATTGGGCAATGAGCAGTTCTTC.

On this clonotype: A clone one base away is much larger, so this may be a read error. This likely comes from a read error, as the CDR3 has no conserved phenylalanine or tryptophan at its end. Because the CDR3's place on the DNA is in doubt, the DNA is left out and the CDR3 is given as listed by TCRdb. The chain carries TRBV4-3 and TRBJ1-2; the D call in the table, TRBD1, was not verified against the DNA. The CDR3 is 15 amino acids in total, end residues counted. The germline gives CDR1 LGHNA, CDR2 YSLEER. This CDR3 is CASSQEWSRGAGRTV.

This sequence joins TRBV28 and TRBJ2-3; D perhaps matches TRBD2 (6 bases). There are 13 residues in the CDR3. V shed 4 bases and J shed 2 bases, with 7 bases lying between them. CDR1 and CDR2 (germline): MDHEN, SYDVKM. DNA for the CDR3: TGTGCCAGCAGTTGGGGACTCACAGATACGCAGTATTTT. Translation: CASSWGLTDTQYF.

A few counts support this clonotype. The chain joins TRBV7-2 to TRBJ2-5, with 8 bases identical to TRBD2. Germline assignment: CDR1 SGHTA and CDR2 FQGNSA. With 2 bases clipped from V and 9 bases from J, the junction kept 17 bases outside the gene matches. The CDR3 is 17 residues long. In DNA form, the CDR3 reads TGTGCCAGCAGCTTAAGGTCGGCGGGGGGACTTCCGCTGGCCCAGTACTTC. Encoded protein: CASSLRSAGGLPLAQYF.